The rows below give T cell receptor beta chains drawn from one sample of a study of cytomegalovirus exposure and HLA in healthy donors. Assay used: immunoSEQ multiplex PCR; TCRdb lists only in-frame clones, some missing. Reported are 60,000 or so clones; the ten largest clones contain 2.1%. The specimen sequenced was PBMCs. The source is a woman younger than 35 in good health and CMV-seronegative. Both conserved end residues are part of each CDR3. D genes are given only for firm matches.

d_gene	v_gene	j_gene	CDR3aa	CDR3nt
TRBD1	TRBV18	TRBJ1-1	CASSPLRQGGTEAFF	TGTGCCAGCTCACCCTTAAGACAGGGTGGCACTGAAGCTTTCTTT
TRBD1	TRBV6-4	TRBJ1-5	CASSATGGVQPQHF	TGTGCCAGCAGTGCCACAGGGGGGGTCCAGCCCCAGCATTTT
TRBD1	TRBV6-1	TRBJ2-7	CASSRQGSGYEQYF	TGTGCCAGCAGTAGACAGGGGTCGGGGTACGAGCAGTACTTC
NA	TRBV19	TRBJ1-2	CASTGGVDGYTF	TGTGCCAGTACCGGAGGAGTGGATGGCTACACCTTC
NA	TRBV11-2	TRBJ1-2	CASSLLGGVYGYTF	TGTGCCAGCAGCCTCCTGGGGGGGGTATATGGCTACACCTTC
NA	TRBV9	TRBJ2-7	CASSAAPSREQYF	TGTGCCAGCAGCGCCGCCCCCTCGAGGGAGCAGTACTTC
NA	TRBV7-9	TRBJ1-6	CASSLPRGSLHF	TGTGCCAGCAGTCTCCCTAGGGGGTCCCTCCACTTT
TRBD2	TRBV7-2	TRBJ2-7	CASSLGGTTLYEQYF	TGTGCCAGCAGCTTAGGAGGGACTACTCTATACGAGCAGTACTTC
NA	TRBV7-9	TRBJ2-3	CVGQRVAGTDTQYF	TGTGTGGGGCAAAGGGTAGCTGGCACAGATACGCAGTATTTT
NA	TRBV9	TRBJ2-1	CASSAVTWSYNEQFF	TGTGCCAGCAGCGCCGTTACTTGGTCCTACAATGAGCAGTTCTTC
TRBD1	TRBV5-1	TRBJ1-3	CASPTGGGGNTIYF	TGCGCCAGTCCGACAGGGGGCGGTGGAAACACCATATATTTT
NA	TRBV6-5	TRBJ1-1	CASTATGEAFF	TGTGCCAGCACGGCCACCGGGGAAGCTTTCTTT
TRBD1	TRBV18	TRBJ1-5	CASSQSGQGISQHF	TGTGCCAGCTCACAATCGGGACAGGGGATTTCCCAGCATTTT
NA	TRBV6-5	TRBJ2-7	CASSYSGGVVYEQYF	TGTGCCAGCAGTTACTCTGGCGGAGTGGTATACGAGCAGTACTTC
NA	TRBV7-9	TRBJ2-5	CATYSPRYF	TGTGCCACCTATTCCCCCCGGTACTTC
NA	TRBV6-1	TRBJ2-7	CASSDPLDSRSYEQYF	TGTGCCAGCAGTGACCCTCTAGACAGCCGCTCCTACGAGCAGTACTTC
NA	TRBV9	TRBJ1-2	CASSPSPGGEHYGYTF	TGTGCCAGCAGCCCATCCCCGGGGGGGGAGCACTATGGCTACACCTTC
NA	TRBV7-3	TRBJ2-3	CASSPSGTDTQYF	TGTGCCAGCAGTCCTAGCGGCACAGATACGCAGTATTTT
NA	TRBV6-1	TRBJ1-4	CASTATNEKLFF	TGTGCCAGCACTGCAACTAATGAAAAACTGTTTTTT
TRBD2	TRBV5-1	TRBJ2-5	CASRPELAGDQETQYF	TGCGCCAGCAGGCCCGAACTAGCGGGGGACCAAGAGACCCAGTACTTC
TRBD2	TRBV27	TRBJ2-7	CASSLMGLASLYEQYF	TGTGCCAGCAGTTTAATGGGACTAGCCTCGCTATACGAGCAGTACTTC
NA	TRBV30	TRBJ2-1	CAWSVDSEATIPFF	TGTGCCTGGAGTGTAGACAGTGAGGCTACGATACCGTTCTTC
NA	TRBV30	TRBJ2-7	CAWSKYYEQYF	TGTGCCTGGAGTAAATACTACGAGCAGTACTTC
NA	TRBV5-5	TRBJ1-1	CASSLGFQGGTEAFF	TGTGCCAGCAGCTTGGGTTTTCAGGGTGGCACTGAAGCTTTCTTT
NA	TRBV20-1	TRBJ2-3	CSAQTTDTQYF	TGCAGTGCACAGACCACAGATACGCAGTATTTT
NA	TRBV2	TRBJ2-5	CASREDTGRWETQYF	TGTGCCAGCAGGGAGGATACCGGGAGATGGGAGACCCAGTACTTC
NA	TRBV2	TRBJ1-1	CASRPPRDIPMGAFF	TGTGCCAGCAGACCCCCACGGGACATACCGATGGGAGCTTTCTTT
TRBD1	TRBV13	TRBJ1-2	CASSSNPGTGDVYGYTF	TGTGCCAGCAGCTCAAACCCCGGGACAGGGGACGTCTATGGCTACACCTTC
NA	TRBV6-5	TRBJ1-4	CASSSSAGNLAEKLFF	TGTGCCAGCAGTTCCTCCGCCGGGAACCTAGCTGAAAAACTGTTTTTT
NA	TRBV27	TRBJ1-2	CASSWGLGYGYTF	TGTGCCAGCAGTTGGGGGCTTGGCTATGGCTACACCTTC
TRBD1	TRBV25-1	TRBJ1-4	CASSESTGDSTTNEKLFF	TGTGCCAGCAGTGAGTCGACCGGGGACAGCACTACTAATGAAAAACTGTTTTTT
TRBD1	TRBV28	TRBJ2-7	CASSLWQGAYEQYF	TGTGCCAGCAGTTTATGGCAGGGGGCCTACGAGCAGTACTTC
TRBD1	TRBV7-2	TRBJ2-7	CASSLGTGPYEQYF	TGTGCCAGCAGCTTGGGGACAGGGCCCTACGAGCAGTACTTC
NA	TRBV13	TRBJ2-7	CASSPPPSYEQYF	TGTGCCAGCAGCCCACCTCCCTCCTACGAGCAGTACTTC
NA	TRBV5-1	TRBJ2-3	CASRVPRDTDTQYF	TGCGCCAGCAGGGTTCCCCGGGACACAGATACGCAGTATTTT
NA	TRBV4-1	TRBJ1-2	CASSQVRITVYGYTF	TGCGCCAGCAGCCAGGTGAGGATCACCGTCTATGGCTACACCTTC
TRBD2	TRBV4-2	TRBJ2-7	CASSPLTSGDVQRQYF	TGTGCCAGCAGCCCCTTGACTAGCGGGGACGTCCAACGGCAGTACTTC
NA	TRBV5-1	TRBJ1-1	CASSKDINTEAFF	TGCGCCAGCAGCAAGGACATTAACACTGAAGCTTTCTTT
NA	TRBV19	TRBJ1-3	CASSLSRGSGNTIYF	TGTGCCAGTAGCCTTAGTCGGGGATCTGGAAACACCATATATTTT
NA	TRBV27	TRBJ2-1	CASSLFPGIQGEQFF	TGTGCCAGCAGTTTATTCCCCGGGATTCAAGGTGAGCAGTTCTTC